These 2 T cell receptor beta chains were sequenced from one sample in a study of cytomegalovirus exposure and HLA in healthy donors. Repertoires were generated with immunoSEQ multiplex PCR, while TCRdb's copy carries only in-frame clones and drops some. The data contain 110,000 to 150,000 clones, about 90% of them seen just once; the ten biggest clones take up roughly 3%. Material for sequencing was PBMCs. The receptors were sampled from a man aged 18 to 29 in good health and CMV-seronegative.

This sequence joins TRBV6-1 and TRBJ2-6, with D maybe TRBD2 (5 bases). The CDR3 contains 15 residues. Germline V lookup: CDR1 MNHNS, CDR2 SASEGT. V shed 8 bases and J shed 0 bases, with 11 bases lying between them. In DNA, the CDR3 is TGTGCCAGCTCCAGCGGTAGCTCTGGGGCCAACGTCCTGACTTTC. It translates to CASSSGSSGANVLTF.

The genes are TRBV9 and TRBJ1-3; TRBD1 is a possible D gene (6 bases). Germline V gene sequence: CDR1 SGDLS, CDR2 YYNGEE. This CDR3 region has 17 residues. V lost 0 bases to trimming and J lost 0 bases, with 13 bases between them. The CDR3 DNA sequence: TGTGCCAGCAGCGTAGCAGGACAGCCGCACTCTGGAAACACCATATATTTT. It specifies CASSVAGQPHSGNTIYF.